The next 21 T cell receptor beta chains were all read from a single sample in a study of lymphopenia after photon versus proton radiotherapy. The method was immunoSEQ multiplex PCR; TCRdb's version includes in-frame clones alone and lacks a portion of them. Here the sample spans 25,000 to 30,000 clones, about four fifths being singletons. The sample here was peripheral blood, taken from a patient treated with photon-based radiotherapy. The source of these receptors is a man between 45 and 60 years old with gastric cancer.

This clone was detected only a few times. The chain employs TRBV15 and TRBJ1-6, with D uncertain. V lost 0 bases to trimming and J lost 9 bases, with 6 bases between them. The CDR3 length is 13 residues. Germline assignment: CDR1 LNHNV and CDR2 YYDKDF (reference sequence). The CDR3 region is CATSRDAFSPLHF. The CDR3 region has the DNA TGTGCCACCAGCAGAGATGCCTTTTCACCCCTCCACTTT.

The chain has TRBV7-6 and TRBJ2-2; D might be TRBD2 (6 bases). Germline CDR1 is SGHVS and CDR2 is FNYEAQ. V was shortened by 0 bases and J by 7 bases, with 12 bases between the two germline ends. The CDR3 contains 15 residues. The CDR3 coding sequence is TGTGCCAGCAGCTTAGCGACTGGGGGGAACGGGGAGCTGTTTTTT. Translated: CASSLATGGNGELFF.

The rearrangement uses TRBV27 and TRBJ1-2, with D perhaps TRBD1 (6 bases). Looked up from germline, CDR1 is MNHEY and CDR2 is SMNVEV (reference sequence). V shed 4 bases and J shed 0 bases, with 15 bases lying between them. The CDR3 runs to 16 residues. The CDR3 protein is CASSSRQAKANYGYTF. The CDR3 DNA reads TGTGCCAGCAGTTCCCGACAGGCGAAAGCTAACTATGGCTACACCTTC.

This chain links TRBV30 with TRBJ2-7; the D is unclear. Looked up from germline, CDR1 is GTSNPN and CDR2 is SVGIG (reference sequence). CDR3 size: 11 residues. V was cut by 4 bases and J by 6 bases, with 10 bases left in between. The CDR3 here is CAWMSLFEQYF. CDR3 nucleotides: TGTGCCTGGATGTCCCTTTTCGAGCAGTACTTC.

The chain carries TRBV6-1 and TRBJ2-7; 11 positions agree with TRBD2. The V and J ends lost 5 bases and 2 bases, in that order; junction bases with no gene match: 5. CDR1 MNHNS and CDR2 SASEGT come from the germline V gene. The CDR3 runs 15 residues. CDR3 sequence reads: CASSRLAGSTYEQYF. The CDR3, as DNA: TGTGCCAGCAGTCGACTAGCGGGGTCTACCTACGAGCAGTACTTC.

In DNA form, the CDR3 reads TGTGCCAGCAGTTTCGCAGAGACCGGCTACTATGGCTACACCTTC. This encodes CASSFAETGYYGYTF. The rearrangement joins TRBV27 to TRBJ1-2; D is undetermined. The germline CDR1 and CDR2 sequences are MNHEY and SMNVEV (reference sequence). The CDR3 loop spans 15 amino acids. V lost 3 bases, J lost 3 bases, and 14 bases lay in between.

This clone showed up just a few times. This chain connects TRBV11-3 to TRBJ2-5; 7 bases match TRBD1. This CDR3 comprises 15 residues. J gave up 3 bases and V 5 bases, and 9 bases lay outside the gene matches. The germline gives CDR1 SGHNT, CDR2 YENEEA. The CDR3 DNA follows: TGTGCCAGCAGCCCGGGACAGCAAGTAGAAGAGACCCAGTACTTC. Protein: CASSPGQQVEETQYF.

V is TRBV5-1 and J is TRBJ2-2; D is perhaps TRBD1 (5 bases). Germline loops: CDR1 SGHRS, CDR2 YFSETQ. V lost 0 bases to trimming and J lost 6 bases, with 6 bases between them. The CDR3 loop spans 13 amino acids. CDR3 bases: TGCGCCAGCAGCTTGGTGGGGCCCGGGGAGCTGTTTTTT. It yields the protein CASSLVGPGELFF.

V is TRBV20-1 and J is TRBJ1-1; 9 bases agree with TRBD1. After removal of 6 bases from V and 9 bases from J, the junction contained 5 bases not matched to a gene. This CDR3 is 11 amino acids long. Germline CDR1 reads DFQATT; CDR2 reads SNEGSKA (reference sequence). CDR3 sequence (DNA): TGCAGTGCAGATACAGGGGGCCAAGCTTTCTTT. This encodes CSADTGGQAFF.

The chain joins TRBV7-9 to TRBJ2-2, with 9 bases fitting TRBD2. Trimming cost V 5 bases and J 8 bases; bases outside gene matches: 15. CDR3 length equals 17 residues. The germline V gene has CDR1 SEHNR and CDR2 FQNEAQ (reference sequence). Written as DNA, the CDR3 is TGTGCCAGCAGCCTATCCCCCCGCGGGGGGGCGCGGGGGGAGCTGTTTTTT. It codes for CASSLSPRGGARGELFF.

The rearrangement joins TRBV10-3 to TRBJ1-6; D unclear. The V gene lost 6 bases and the J gene lost 4 bases, with 13 bases spanning the gap. CDR3 length: 15 residues. The V gene's germline CDR1 is ENHRY and CDR2 SYGVKD. CDR3 in DNA: TGTGCCATCAGCGTGAGGACGGCATATAATTCACCCCTCCACTTT. Encoded protein: CAISVRTAYNSPLHF.

The chain joins TRBV5-5 to TRBJ2-5; D uncertain. Germline V CDR1 and CDR2: SGHKS, YYEKEE (reference sequence). The CDR3 runs to 14 residues. V was shortened by 0 bases and J by 5 bases, with 11 bases between the two germline ends. The CDR3 bases are TGTGCCAGCAGCTTGGTACTGAACGGGGAGACCCAGTACTTC. Translated: CASSLVLNGETQYF.

The chain is built from TRBV7-2 and TRBJ2-7; perhaps TRBD2 as D (6 bases). The CDR3 consists of 14 residues. Germline V gene sequence: CDR1 SGHTA, CDR2 FQGNSA. V was shortened by 4 bases and J by 1 base, with 11 bases between the two germline ends. CDR3 protein: CASSYGGSSYEQYF. DNA for the CDR3: TGTGCCAGCAGCTATGGGGGGTCGTCCTACGAGCAGTACTTC. Combining the CDR3 with reference TRBV7-2 and TRBJ2-7 gives the whole variable domain GAGVSQSPSNKVTEKGKDVELRCDPISGHTALYWYRQSLGQGLEFLIYFQGNSAPDKSGLPSDRFSAERTGGSVSTLTIQRTQQEDSAVYLCASSYGGSSYEQYFGPGTRLTVT.

The rearrangement links TRBV15 to TRBJ1-4; D not certain. Germline V gene data show CDR1 as LNHNV and CDR2 as YYDKDF (reference sequence). V was cut by 5 bases and J by 1 base, with 11 bases left in between. This CDR3 is built from 15 residues. DNA for the CDR3: TGTGCCACCAGCCGAACTGGGGAAACTAATGAAAAACTGTTTTTT. It is translated as CATSRTGETNEKLFF.

The V gene is TRBV27, the J gene TRBJ1-4; D possibly corresponds to TRBD1 (5 bases). CDR3 length: 15 amino acids. Germline lookup yields CDR1 MNHEY and CDR2 SMNVEV (reference sequence). Trimming stripped 0 bases from V and 2 bases from J, with 7 bases between. DNA of the CDR3: TGTGCCAGCAGTTTATCATGGGGGACTAATGAAAAACTGTTTTTT. Translation: CASSLSWGTNEKLFF.

The J gene is TRBJ2-6, the V gene TRBV6-1, with a possible D match to TRBD1 (5 bases). Germline assignment: CDR1 MNHNS and CDR2 SASEGT. V was clipped by 5 bases and J by 0 bases, with 8 bases between them. This CDR3 comprises 15 residues. For the CDR3, the DNA is TGTGCCAGCAGTCGACAGTTCTCTGGGGCCAACGTCCTGACTTTC. As protein: CASSRQFSGANVLTF.

V is TRBV6-1 and J is TRBJ1-2, with unresolved D. The CDR3 has 13 residues. Trimming took off 5 bases at V and 5 bases at J, with 12 bases between the two ends. Germline V lookup: CDR1 MNHNS, CDR2 SASEGT. CDR3 DNA sequence: TGTGCCAGCAGTAAGGCGGGCGAATATGGCTACACCTTC. Encoded protein: CASSKAGEYGYTF.

This chain links TRBV5-1 with TRBJ2-1; 12 bases line up with TRBD2. Germline V gene lookup returns CDR1 SGHRS and CDR2 YFSETQ. The ends lost 0 bases at V and 0 bases at J; junction bases unmatched: 4. This CDR3 has 18 amino acids. CDR3 loop: CASSLALAGGISYNEQFF. The CDR3 DNA is TGCGCCAGCAGCTTGGCACTAGCGGGGGGTATCTCCTACAATGAGCAGTTCTTC.

CDR3 nucleotide sequence: TGTGCCACCAGCAGTACCGGAGGGACGACTCATGGCTACACCTTC. This translates into CATSSTGGTTHGYTF. The V and J genes are TRBV15 and TRBJ1-2; D may be TRBD1 (5 bases). The CDR3 totals 15 residues. The germline V gene encodes CDR1 LNHNV and CDR2 YYDKDF (reference sequence). Trimming left V 3 bases short and J 6 bases short, with 17 bases between. Full variable domain (missing parts from reference TRBV15 and TRBJ1-2): DAMVIQNPRYQVTQFGKPVTLSCSQTLNHNVMYWYQQKSSQAPKLLFHYYDKDFNNEADTPDNFQSRRPNTSFCFLDIRSPGLGDTAMYLCATSSTGGTTHGYTFGSGTRLTVV.

CDR3 loop: CASSLTGDQPQHF. In DNA, the CDR3 is TGTGCCAGCAGCTTAACGGGGGATCAGCCCCAGCATTTT. The chain has TRBV7-9 and TRBJ1-5; D is possibly TRBD1 (5 bases). The CDR3 is 13 amino acids. V shed 2 bases and J shed 5 bases, with 7 bases lying between them. Germline V gene lookup returns CDR1 SEHNR and CDR2 FQNEAQ (reference sequence).

The chain couples TRBV20-1 to TRBJ2-7; the D is unclear. Germline V gives CDR1 DFQATT, CDR2 SNEGSKA (reference sequence). Trimming removed 4 bases at V and 7 bases at J, with 11 bases between. This CDR3 contains 11 residues. The CDR3 sequence: CSAIQLGEQYV. The CDR3 nucleotides read TGCAGTGCTATACAACTCGGGGAGCAGTACGTC.